This TCR beta chain is from a study of T cell responses to AZD1222 COVID-19 vaccine. This clone was counted once. What it binds is unknown. Looked up from germline, CDR1 is WSHSY and CDR2 is SAAADI. CDR3 length: 17 amino acids. Trimming cost V 1 base and J 4 bases, with 17 bases left between them. Study-level findings and limits: Following two doses of AZD1222, Spike-specific TCR breadth and depth rose.

Sequencing used immunoSEQ multiplex PCR; TCRdb keeps in-frame clones, though not all of them. The sample consists of approximately 130,000 clones, about 90% of them appearing once. The sequence was collected from an adult in good health. V and J are TRBV10-2 and TRBJ1-3; D is unresolved. The input for sequencing was peripheral blood, taken on day 0 of AZD1222 vaccination. This CDR3 reads CASSEFRAPRKGNTIYF. CDR3 DNA sequence: TGCGCCAGCAGTGAGTTCCGGGCTCCGAGAAAAGGAAACACCATATATTTT.